This T cell receptor (beta chain) was captured in a study of CD4+ T cells in melanoma. Study-level results: Reportedly, melanoma neoantigen-specific CD4+ T cells showed varied differentiation states. A reported correlation linked neoantigen-specific CD4+ T cells to CD8+, macrophage and B cell function.

Produced via immunoSEQ multiplex PCR; TCRdb's table is partial and in-frame only. The sample has about 9,600 clones; less than 85% are singletons. The CDR3 runs to 15 residues. From germline, CDR1 is WSHSY and CDR2 SAAADI. V was clipped by 6 bases and J by 8 bases; unmatched bases: 10. For this clone: Antigen specificity is unknown.

This rearrangement joins TRBV10-2 to TRBJ1-4; TRBD1 matches 9 bases. This TCR was sampled from a human donor with melanoma. The specimen was cells from a culture (not recorded whether cultured in vitro). CDR3 DNA: TGCGCCAGCAGGCCTCTACAGGGGGCTCGGGAAAAACTGTTTTTT. It is translated as CASRPLQGAREKLFF.